A selection of T cell receptor beta chains follows, all from one sample in a study of T cells in Graves' hyperthyroidism and ophthalmopathy. One entry per CDR3 protein, called by TCRdb with MiXCR from the multiplex PCR reads. The table records about 560,000 distinct CDR3 sequences, approximately 14% of them present only once. The material sequenced was blood. The receptor set was obtained from a woman under 40 with Graves' hyperthyroidism. The CDR3 runs from the conserved cysteine through the conserved F or W. The order of the fields is J gene, V gene, D gene, clone size, CDR3 DNA, CDR3 protein. The D gene is left open where the match is weak. For some rows the clone size is stated as once, few or many, or as a class when expanded; others skip it.

>TRBJ1-5|TRBV28|TRBD1|many
TGTGCCAGCAGTTTGCCTCCGGGACAGGGTGTTCAGCCCCAGCATTTT
CASSLPPGQGVQPQHF
>TRBJ2-7|TRBV27|NA|many
TGTGCCAGCAGTTTAGATCCACTTAGCTCCTACGAGCAGTACTTC
CASSLDPLSSYEQYF
>TRBJ2-1|TRBV20-1|NA|NA
TGCAGTGCTAGAGTCCCCAGCGTTTTGTCCTACAATGAGCAGTTCTTC
CSARVPSVLSYNEQFF
>TRBJ2-3|TRBV7-9|TRBD2|many
TGTGCCAGCAGCTCGACATCTAGCGTAGCGGGGACAGATACGCAGTATTTT
CASSSTSSVAGTDTQYF
>TRBJ2-1|TRBV5-1|TRBD1|many
TGCGCCAGCAGCTTGTTCTGGGACAGTGACGCCAATGAGCAGTTCTTC
CASSLFWDSDANEQFF
>TRBJ1-3|TRBV7-2|NA|few
TGTGCCAGCAGCTTAGGCGGGAAAAACACCATATATTTT
CASSLGGKNTIYF
>TRBJ1-5|TRBV27|NA|NA
TGTGCCAGCAGTTTAGGGGGAAAGAGCAATCAGCCCCAGCATTTT
CASSLGGKSNQPQHF
>TRBJ2-3|TRBV5-6|NA|NA
TGTGCCAGCAGCTTGGTGGTGCAGCCTAATACGCAGTATTTT
CASSLVVQPNTQYF
>TRBJ2-3|TRBV20-1|TRBD2|NA
TGCAGTGTCGACAGCGGGAGAACTAATACGCAGTATTTT
CSVDSGRTNTQYF
>TRBJ1-1|TRBV12-3/TRBV12-4|TRBD1|many
TGTGCCAGCAGCCCGGTAGGGGGCTACACTGAAGCTTTCTTT
CASSPVGGYTEAFF
>TRBJ2-3|TRBV3-1|TRBD2|NA
TGTGCCAGCAGCCAAGCGGCTAGCGGAAGCACAGATACGCAGTATTTT
CASSQAASGSTDTQYF
>TRBJ2-7|TRBV5-8|TRBD2|many
TGTGCCAGCAGCACAGGCGGACGGACTAGCTCCTACGAGCAGTACTTC
CASSTGGRTSSYEQYF
>TRBJ1-5|TRBV28|NA|many
TGTGCCAGCAGTTTTCCTGACGTGGGGGGCAATCAGCCCCAGCATTTT
CASSFPDVGGNQPQHF
>TRBJ2-3|TRBV15|TRBD1|few
TGTGCCACCAGCAGAGGGGACAGGGAGGCAGATACGCAGTATTTT
CATSRGDREADTQYF
>TRBJ1-2|TRBV6-9|TRBD1|NA
TGTGCCAGCAGTTACGGACAGGGGGCGGATGATGGCTACACCTTC
CASSYGQGADDGYTF
>TRBJ1-3|TRBV20-1|NA|NA
TGCAGTGCTAGAGCCACGGCAGCCACCCAAGGAAACACCATATATTTT
CSARATAATQGNTIYF
>TRBJ2-1|TRBV10-3|TRBD2|NA
TGTGCCATCAGTGCGACTACCGGGACTAGCGGTAACAATGAGCAGTTCTTC
CAISATTGTSGNNEQFF
>TRBJ1-2|TRBV5-1|NA|many
TGCGCCAGCAGCAGAACCACGTCGGGGGGCTACACCTTC
CASSRTTSGGYTF
>TRBJ2-3|TRBV12-5|TRBD1|many
TGTGCTAGTGGTGGACAGGGGGCGACAGATACGCAGTATTTT
CASGGQGATDTQYF
>TRBJ1-1|TRBV12-3/TRBV12-4|NA|many
TGTGCCAGCAGACATCAGATCATGAGGGGGGGCAAAAGGACTGAAGCTTTCTTT
CASRHQIMRGGKRTEAFF
>TRBJ2-1|TRBV11-3|TRBD2|NA
TGTGCCAGCAGCTTGATGACTAGCGGGGCAAGGGAGCAGTTCTTC
CASSLMTSGAREQFF
>TRBJ2-1|TRBV7-6|NA|few
TGTGCCAGCAGCCCCCGGACGGAGAGCTCCTACAATGAGCAGTTCTTC
CASSPRTESSYNEQFF
>TRBJ1-2|TRBV2|NA|many
TGTGCCAGCAGAGGGTACGGCTACACCTTC
CASRGYGYTF
>TRBJ1-2|TRBV19|TRBD1|NA
TGTGCCAGTAGTATTTTTGGGACAGGGACGGGCTACACCTTC
CASSIFGTGTGYTF
>TRBJ1-1|TRBV5-1|NA|many
TGCGCCAGCAGCCTGGAGGGCAGGGAAGCTTTCTTT
CASSLEGREAFF
>TRBJ2-7|TRBV11-2|NA|many
TGTGCCAGCAGCTACAGGCAAGCCTCTCACGAGCAGTACTTC
CASSYRQASHEQYF
>TRBJ1-4|TRBV20-1|NA|few
TGCAGTGCTAGGATAGGCACAACTAATGAAAAACTGTTTTTT
CSARIGTTNEKLFF
>TRBJ2-7|TRBV30|TRBD2|many
TGTGCTGCTGACGGACTAGCGGGCTACTACGAGCAGTACTTC
CAADGLAGYYEQYF
>TRBJ2-7|TRBV10-3|NA|many
TGTGCCATCAGTCAGGGGGAGGGGGTCCACGAGCAGTACTTC
CAISQGEGVHEQYF
>TRBJ1-1|TRBV19|NA|NA
TGTGCCAGTAGTATGAAGGGTATGAACACTGAAGCTTTCTTT
CASSMKGMNTEAFF
>TRBJ2-1|TRBV20-1|NA|NA
TGCAGTGCTCCCCGGGGAGGGGGGACCCCGAGTGATGAGCAGTTCTTC
CSAPRGGGTPSDEQFF
>TRBJ2-7|TRBV18|TRBD1|many
TGTGCCAGCTCAGCCACAGGGGGCTTCTACGAGCAGTACTTC
CASSATGGFYEQYF
>TRBJ2-7|TRBV10-3|TRBD2|NA
TGTGCCATCGGAACGGGACTAGCGGGAGGGCCTGGGGACGAGCAGTACTTC
CAIGTGLAGGPGDEQYF
>TRBJ2-3|TRBV5-1|TRBD2|NA
TGCGCCAGCAGCTTGGTAGCGGGAATATTAGCAGATACGCAGTATTTT
CASSLVAGILADTQYF
>TRBJ2-1|TRBV29-1|TRBD1|many
TGCAGCGTTGAAGACACCCTCGGGACAGGGGATAGCAGATACAATGAGCAGTTCTTC
CSVEDTLGTGDSRYNEQFF
>TRBJ2-2|TRBV13|NA|many
TGTGCCAGCAGCTCGTATACAGGGACCGGGGAGCTGTTTTTT
CASSSYTGTGELFF
>TRBJ2-5|TRBV11-2|NA|many
TGTGCCAGTGGGCGGGGAAGCACACAAGAGACCCAGTACTTC
CASGRGSTQETQYF
>TRBJ2-7|TRBV4-2|TRBD1|many
TGTGCCAGCAGCCAAGCCCTCGGACAGGGGAGTAATGAGCAGTACTTC
CASSQALGQGSNEQYF
>TRBJ1-1|TRBV12-3/TRBV12-4|NA|many
TGTGCCAGCAGTTTAGATGAGAACACTGAAGCTTTCTTT
CASSLDENTEAFF
>TRBJ1-1|TRBV28|TRBD1|many
TGTGCCAGCAGTTACCCAGGGGGCTTTAACACTGAAGCTTTCTTT
CASSYPGGFNTEAFF
>TRBJ2-7|TRBV6-6|TRBD2|many
TGTGCCAGCAGTTACGAAAGCGGGGGTACCTACGAGCAGTACTTC
CASSYESGGTYEQYF
>TRBJ1-1|TRBV13|NA|NA
TGTGCCAGCAGCGAAACGGGGATGTCTGAAGCTTTCTTT
CASSETGMSEAFF
>TRBJ2-1|TRBV20-1|TRBD2|few
TGCAGTGAATCTTTAGCGGGAGGGCCAGGGAATGAGCAGTTCTTC
CSESLAGGPGNEQFF
>TRBJ1-2|TRBV7-9|NA|few
TGTGCCAGCACCATGACAGCCACTTTCTTTAACTATGGCTACACCTTC
CASTMTATFFNYGYTF
>TRBJ2-7|TRBV4-2|TRBD2|NA
TGTGCCAGCAGCCAGGGAAGACTAGCGGATAAGTACGAGCAGTACTTC
CASSQGRLADKYEQYF
>TRBJ2-5|TRBV27|NA|NA
TGTGCCAGCAGTGAGGCCCGGGGTCAAGAGACCCAGTACTTC
CASSEARGQETQYF
>TRBJ2-7|TRBV7-8|NA|many
TGTGCCAGCAGCTTAGCCCCTACCTACGAGCAGTACTTC
CASSLAPTYEQYF